This T cell receptor (beta chain) was profiled in a study of blood T cell repertoires in COVID-19. Overall study: In each case, the material was cDNA or gDNA derived from T cells, B-cell-depleted T cells, or PBMCs.

Sequenced by immunoSEQ multiplex PCR; TCRdb stores in-frame clones only, minus some. The profile shows under 200,000 clones, approximately 88% of them singletons. Participant-given clinical history determined each cohort assignment. Trimming took off 4 bases at V and 4 bases at J, with 9 bases between the two ends. Germline CDR1 and CDR2: SGDLS and YYNGEE. The CDR3 spans 13 residues. The V call is TRBV9, the J call TRBJ1-3; D unresolved. Sequencing was performed on PBMCs or T cells enriched from blood (not recorded which). This sequence originates from a woman aged 55-70 years who had recovered from COVID-19. The CDR3 DNA follows: TGTGCCAGCAGCCCCCTAGCAGGAAACACCATATATTTT. Amino acid sequence: CASSPLAGNTIYF.